This T cell receptor beta chain was identified in a study of blood T cell repertoires in COVID-19. As for the study in general: Researchers got acute and convalescent COVID-19 samples from the United States, Italy and Spain. T cells, B-cell-depleted T cells, or PBMCs supplied cDNA or gDNA.

V was pared by 1 base and J by 3 bases, with 4 bases between. This CDR3 is built from 12 residues. The V gene's germline CDR1 is MGHDK and CDR2 SYGVNS. On this clone itself: The same CDR3 also results from other DNA sequences found in this sample.

In the study's own analysis: Amplified reference gene primers provided the basis for estimating nucleated cell counts. Generated by immunoSEQ multiplex PCR, the TCRdb table keeps only in-frame clones and is missing some. V and J calls and clone size are given by that table; D and trimming were obtained from the DNA. The sample carries approximately 180,000 clones, 70% to 90% recorded once. The TCR comes from a man in his sixties with acute or convalescent COVID-19. Sequencing was done on a sample of peripheral blood. The rearrangement links TRBV25-1 to TRBJ2-7, with D unclear. CDR3 DNA: TGTGCCAGCAGTGAATCCGGCTACGAGCAGTACTTC. Protein: CASSESGYEQYF.